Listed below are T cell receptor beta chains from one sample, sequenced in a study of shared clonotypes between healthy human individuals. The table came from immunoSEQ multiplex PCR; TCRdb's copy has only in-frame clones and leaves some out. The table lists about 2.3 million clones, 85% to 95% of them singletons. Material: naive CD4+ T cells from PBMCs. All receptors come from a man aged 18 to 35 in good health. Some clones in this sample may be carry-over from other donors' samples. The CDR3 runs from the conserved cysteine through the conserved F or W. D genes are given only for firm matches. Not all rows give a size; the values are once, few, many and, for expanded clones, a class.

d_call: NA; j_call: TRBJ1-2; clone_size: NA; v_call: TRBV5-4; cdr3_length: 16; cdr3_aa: CASSLVYQMNLYGYTF; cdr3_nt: TGTGCCAGCAGCTTGGTATATCAAATGAACCTCTATGGCTACACCTTC
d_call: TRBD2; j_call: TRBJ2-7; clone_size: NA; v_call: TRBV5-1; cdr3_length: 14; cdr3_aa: CASTTGTNHYEQYF; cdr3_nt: TGCGCCAGCACCACCGGGACTAATCACTACGAGCAGTACTTC
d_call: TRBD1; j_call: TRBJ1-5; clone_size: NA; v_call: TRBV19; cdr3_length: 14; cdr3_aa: CASSGQGAPGPQHF; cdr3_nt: TGTGCCAGTAGTGGACAGGGGGCCCCCGGGCCCCAGCATTTT
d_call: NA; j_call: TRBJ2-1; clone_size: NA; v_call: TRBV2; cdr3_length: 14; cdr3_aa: CASSATSPYNEQFF; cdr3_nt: TGTGCCAGCAGTGCGACCAGCCCCTACAATGAGCAGTTCTTC
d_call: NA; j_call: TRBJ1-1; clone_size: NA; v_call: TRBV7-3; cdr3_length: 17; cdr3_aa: CASSLMVAGHMNTEAFF; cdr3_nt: TGTGCCAGCAGCTTAATGGTGGCAGGACACATGAACACTGAAGCTTTCTTT
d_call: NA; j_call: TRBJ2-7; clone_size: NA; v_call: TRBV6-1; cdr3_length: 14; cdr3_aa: CASSEAGSGYEQYF; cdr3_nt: TGTGCCAGCAGTGAGGCAGGGAGTGGGTACGAGCAGTACTTC
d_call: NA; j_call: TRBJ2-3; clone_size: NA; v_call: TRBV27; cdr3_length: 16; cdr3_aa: CASRPGWGPISDTQYF; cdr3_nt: TGTGCCAGCAGGCCGGGGTGGGGACCGATCTCAGATACGCAGTATTTT
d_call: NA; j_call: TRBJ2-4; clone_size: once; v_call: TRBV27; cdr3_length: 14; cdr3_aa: CASSFKGTKNIQYF; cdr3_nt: TGTGCCAGCAGTTTTAAGGGGACCAAAAACATTCAGTACTTC
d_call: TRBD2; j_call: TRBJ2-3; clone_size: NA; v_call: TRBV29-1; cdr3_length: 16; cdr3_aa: CSATGTSGRTPDTQYF; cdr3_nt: TGCAGCGCTACCGGGACTAGCGGGAGGACCCCAGATACGCAGTATTTT
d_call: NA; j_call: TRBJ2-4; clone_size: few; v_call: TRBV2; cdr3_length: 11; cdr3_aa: CASSRANIQYF; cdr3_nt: TGTGCCAGCAGCCGGGCGAACATTCAGTACTTC
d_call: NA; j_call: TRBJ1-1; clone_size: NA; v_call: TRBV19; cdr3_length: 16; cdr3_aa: CASSIDQPRLSTEAFF; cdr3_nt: TGTGCCAGTAGTATAGATCAGCCCCGACTTTCCACTGAAGCTTTCTTT
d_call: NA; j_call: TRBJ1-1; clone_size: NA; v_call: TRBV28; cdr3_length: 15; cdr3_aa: CASSPRGAPNTEAFF; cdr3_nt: TGTGCCAGCAGTCCTAGGGGGGCCCCGAACACTGAAGCTTTCTTT
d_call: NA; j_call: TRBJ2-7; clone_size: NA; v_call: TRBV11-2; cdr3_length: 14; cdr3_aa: CASSPRTETYEQYF; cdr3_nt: TGTGCCAGCAGCCCCCGGACAGAAACCTACGAGCAGTACTTC
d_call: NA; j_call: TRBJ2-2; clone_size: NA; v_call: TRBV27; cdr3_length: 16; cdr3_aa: CASRFGFGQNTGELFF; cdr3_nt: TGTGCCAGCCGGTTCGGGTTTGGGCAGAACACCGGGGAGCTGTTTTTT
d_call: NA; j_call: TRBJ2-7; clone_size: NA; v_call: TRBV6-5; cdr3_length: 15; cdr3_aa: CASSSHPRTETEQYF; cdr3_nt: TGTGCCAGCAGTTCCCATCCGAGGACTGAGACCGAGCAGTACTTC
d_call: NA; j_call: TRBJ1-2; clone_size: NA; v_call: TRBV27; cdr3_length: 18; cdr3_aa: CASSSPRLGVLGSYGYTF; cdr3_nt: TGTGCCAGCAGTTCGCCGAGATTGGGGGTGCTTGGGTCCTATGGCTACACCTTC
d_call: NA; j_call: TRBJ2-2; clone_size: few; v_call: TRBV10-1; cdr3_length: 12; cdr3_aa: CAGAKITGELFF; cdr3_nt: TGCGCCGGAGCTAAGATAACCGGGGAGCTGTTTTTT
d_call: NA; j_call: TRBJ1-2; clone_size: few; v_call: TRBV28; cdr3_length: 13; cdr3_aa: CASTEAANYGYTF; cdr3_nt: TGTGCCAGCACAGAAGCAGCTAACTATGGCTACACCTTC
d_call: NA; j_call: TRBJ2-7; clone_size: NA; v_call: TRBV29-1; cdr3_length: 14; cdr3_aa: CSVEVAHYSYEQYF; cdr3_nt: TGCAGCGTTGAAGTGGCTCACTACTCCTACGAGCAGTACTTC
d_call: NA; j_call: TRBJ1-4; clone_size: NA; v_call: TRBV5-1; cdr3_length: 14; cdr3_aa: CASSFGITNEKLFF; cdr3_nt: TGCGCCAGCAGCTTTGGGATTACTAATGAAAAACTGTTTTTT
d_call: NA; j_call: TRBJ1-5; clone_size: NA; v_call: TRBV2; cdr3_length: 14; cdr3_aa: CASSGTARNQPQHF; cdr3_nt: TGTGCCAGCAGTGGGACAGCACGCAATCAGCCCCAGCATTTT
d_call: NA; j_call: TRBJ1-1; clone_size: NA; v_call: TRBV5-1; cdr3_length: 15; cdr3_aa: CASSSIQVSNTEAFF; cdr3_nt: TGCGCCAGCAGCTCGATACAGGTTTCGAACACTGAAGCTTTCTTT
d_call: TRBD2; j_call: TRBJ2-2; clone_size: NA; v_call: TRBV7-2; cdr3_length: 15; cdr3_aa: CASSPTSGNTGELFF; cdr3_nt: TGTGCCAGCAGCCCCACTAGCGGAAACACCGGGGAGCTGTTTTTT
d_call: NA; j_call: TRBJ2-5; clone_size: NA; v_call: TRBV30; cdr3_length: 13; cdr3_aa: CAWSTGLQETQYF; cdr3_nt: TGTGCCTGGAGTACCGGCCTACAAGAGACCCAGTACTTC
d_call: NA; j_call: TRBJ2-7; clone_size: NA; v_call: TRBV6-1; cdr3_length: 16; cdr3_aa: CASSGFGTTGYHEQYF; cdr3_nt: TGTGCCAGCAGTGGGTTCGGTACCACCGGGTACCACGAGCAGTACTTC
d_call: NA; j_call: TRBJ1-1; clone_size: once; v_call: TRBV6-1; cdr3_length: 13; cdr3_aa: CATTERMNTEAFF; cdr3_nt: TGTGCCACCACCGAACGCATGAACACTGAAGCTTTCTTT
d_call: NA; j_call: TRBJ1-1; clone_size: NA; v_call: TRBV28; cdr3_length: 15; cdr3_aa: CASSSLPTVNTEAFF; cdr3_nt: TGTGCCAGCAGTTCCCTCCCGACAGTGAACACTGAAGCTTTCTTT
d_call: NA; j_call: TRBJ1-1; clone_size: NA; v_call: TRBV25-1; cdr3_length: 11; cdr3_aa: CASRARAEAFF; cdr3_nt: TGTGCCAGCAGGGCCAGGGCTGAAGCTTTCTTT
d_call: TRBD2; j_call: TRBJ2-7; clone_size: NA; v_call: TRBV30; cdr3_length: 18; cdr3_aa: CAWILPGPGLAGGYEQYF; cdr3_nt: TGTGCCTGGATCCTCCCGGGCCCCGGACTAGCGGGGGGCTACGAGCAGTACTTC
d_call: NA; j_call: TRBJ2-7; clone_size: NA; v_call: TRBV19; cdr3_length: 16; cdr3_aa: CASSIIGGLSSYEQYF; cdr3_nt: TGTGCCAGTAGTATCATCGGCGGACTTAGCTCCTACGAGCAGTACTTC
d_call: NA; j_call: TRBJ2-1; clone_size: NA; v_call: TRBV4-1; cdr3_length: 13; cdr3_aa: CASSQALSDEQFF; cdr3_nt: TGCGCCAGCAGCCAGGCTCTCTCGGATGAGCAGTTCTTC
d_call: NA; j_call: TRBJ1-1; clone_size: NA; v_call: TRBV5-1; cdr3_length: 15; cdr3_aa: CASSLERTTYTEAFF; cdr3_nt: TGCGCCAGCAGCTTGGAACGGACAACCTACACTGAAGCTTTCTTT
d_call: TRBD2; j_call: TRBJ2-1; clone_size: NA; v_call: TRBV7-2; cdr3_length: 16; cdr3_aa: CASSRKTSGPYNEQFF; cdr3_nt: TGTGCCAGCAGTCGTAAGACTAGCGGCCCCTACAATGAGCAGTTCTTC
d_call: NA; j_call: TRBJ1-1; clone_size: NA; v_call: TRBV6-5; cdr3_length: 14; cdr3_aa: CASSYGSMNTEAFF; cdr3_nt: TGTGCCAGCAGTTACGGTAGCATGAACACTGAAGCTTTCTTT
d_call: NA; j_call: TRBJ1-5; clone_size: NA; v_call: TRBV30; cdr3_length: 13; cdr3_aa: CAWSWSYNQPQHF; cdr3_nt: TGTGCCTGGAGTTGGAGTTACAATCAGCCCCAGCATTTT
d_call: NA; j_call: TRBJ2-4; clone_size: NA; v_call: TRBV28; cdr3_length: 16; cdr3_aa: CASSEDVSLAKNIQYF; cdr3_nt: TGTGCCAGCAGTGAGGACGTGTCATTAGCCAAAAACATTCAGTACTTC
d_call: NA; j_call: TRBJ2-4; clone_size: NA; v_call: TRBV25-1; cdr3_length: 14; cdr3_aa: CASSEVGAKNIQYF; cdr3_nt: TGTGCCAGCAGTGAAGTGGGAGCCAAAAACATTCAGTACTTC
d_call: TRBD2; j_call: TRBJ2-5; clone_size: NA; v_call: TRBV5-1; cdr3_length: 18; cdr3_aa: CASSPGLAARDPVPTVYF; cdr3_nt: TGCGCCAGCAGCCCGGGACTAGCGGCAAGAGACCCAGTACCGACGGTGTACTTC
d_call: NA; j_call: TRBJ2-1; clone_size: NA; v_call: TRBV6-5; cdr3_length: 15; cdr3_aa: CASSLGPGTYNEQFF; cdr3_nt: TGTGCCAGCAGCCTTGGACCGGGGACCTACAATGAGCAGTTCTTC
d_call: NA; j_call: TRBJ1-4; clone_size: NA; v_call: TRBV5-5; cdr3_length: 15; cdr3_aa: CASSLASGRGEKLFF; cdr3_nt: TGTGCCAGCAGCTTGGCCTCGGGGAGGGGTGAAAAACTGTTTTTT
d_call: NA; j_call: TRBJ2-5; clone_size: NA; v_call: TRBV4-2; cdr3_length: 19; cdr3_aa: CASSHDLPRGRGILETQYF; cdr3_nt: TGTGCCAGCAGCCATGACCTCCCCCGAGGCAGGGGAATCTTAGAGACCCAGTACTTC
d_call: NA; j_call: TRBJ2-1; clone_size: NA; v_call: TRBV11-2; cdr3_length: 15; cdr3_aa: CASSLRRADGNEQFF; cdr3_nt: TGTGCCAGCAGCCTCCGAAGGGCCGACGGGAATGAGCAGTTCTTC
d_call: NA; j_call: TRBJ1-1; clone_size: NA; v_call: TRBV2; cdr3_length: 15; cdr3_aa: CASRVLTVVNTEAFF; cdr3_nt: TGTGCCAGCAGGGTTCTTACGGTAGTGAACACTGAAGCTTTCTTT
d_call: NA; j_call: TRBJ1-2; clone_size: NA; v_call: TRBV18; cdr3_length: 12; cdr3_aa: CASSPGRLTGTF; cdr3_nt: TGTGCCAGCTCACCGGGACGCTTGACAGGCACCTTC
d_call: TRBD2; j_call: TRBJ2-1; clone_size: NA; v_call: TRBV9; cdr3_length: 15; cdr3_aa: CASSVIASGVNEQFF; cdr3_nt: TGTGCCAGCAGCGTAATCGCTAGCGGGGTCAATGAGCAGTTCTTC
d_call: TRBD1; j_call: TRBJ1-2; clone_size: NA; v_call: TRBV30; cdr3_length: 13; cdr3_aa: CAGDRGAGYGYTF; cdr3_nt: TGTGCCGGTGACAGGGGGGCGGGATATGGCTACACCTTC
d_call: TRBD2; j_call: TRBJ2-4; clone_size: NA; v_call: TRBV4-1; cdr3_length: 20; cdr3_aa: CASSQEGLAGGNLAKNIQYF; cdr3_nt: TGCGCCAGCAGCCAAGAAGGACTAGCGGGAGGGAACTTAGCCAAAAACATTCAGTACTTC
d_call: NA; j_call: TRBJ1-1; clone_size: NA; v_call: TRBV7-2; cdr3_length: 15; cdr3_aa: CASSSLGGRNTEAFF; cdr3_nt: TGTGCCAGCAGCTCCCTCGGAGGAAGGAACACTGAAGCTTTCTTT
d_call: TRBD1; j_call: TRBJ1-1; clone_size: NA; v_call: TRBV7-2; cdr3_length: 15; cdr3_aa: CASSDVGTGYTEAFF; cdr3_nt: TGTGCCAGCAGCGACGTCGGGACAGGGTACACTGAAGCTTTCTTT
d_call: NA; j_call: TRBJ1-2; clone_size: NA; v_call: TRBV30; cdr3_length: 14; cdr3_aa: CAWSPDLEDYGYTF; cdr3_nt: TGTGCCTGGAGTCCCGACCTAGAGGACTATGGCTACACCTTC
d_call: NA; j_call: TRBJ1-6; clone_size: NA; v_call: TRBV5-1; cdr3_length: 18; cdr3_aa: CASSLRSGRGLDNSPLHF; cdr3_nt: TGCGCCAGCAGCCTGAGGTCGGGCCGGGGGCTCGATAATTCACCCCTCCACTTT
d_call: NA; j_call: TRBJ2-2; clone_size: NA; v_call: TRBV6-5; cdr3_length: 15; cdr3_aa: CASKYKNSNTGELFF; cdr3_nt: TGTGCCAGCAAATACAAGAATTCGAACACCGGGGAGCTGTTTTTT
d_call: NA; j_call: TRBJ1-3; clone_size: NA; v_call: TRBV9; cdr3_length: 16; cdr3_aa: CASSANQPGPGNTIYF; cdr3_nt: TGTGCCAGCAGCGCCAATCAACCGGGTCCTGGAAACACCATATATTTT
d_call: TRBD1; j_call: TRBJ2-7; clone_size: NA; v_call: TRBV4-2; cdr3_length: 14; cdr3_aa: CASSRERDSYEQYF; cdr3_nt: TGTGCCAGCAGCCGGGAACGGGACAGCTACGAGCAGTACTTC
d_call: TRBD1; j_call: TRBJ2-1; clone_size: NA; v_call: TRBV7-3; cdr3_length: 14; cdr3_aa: CASSPGTGHNEQFF; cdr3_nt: TGTGCCAGCAGCCCAGGGACAGGTCACAATGAGCAGTTCTTC